These 19 T cell receptor beta chains share one sample of origin, sequenced in a study of blood T cell repertoires in COVID-19. Some clones are missing from TCRdb's copy, which holds only in-frame ones; the method was immunoSEQ multiplex PCR. Among 50,000 or so clones listed, approximately 83% were seen once. Sequencing was performed on peripheral blood. These receptor sequences come from a man in his 70s with acute or convalescent COVID-19.

This clone was seen once. This chain links TRBV10-3 with TRBJ1-3; TRBD1 is a possible D gene (6 bases). Germline loops: CDR1 ENHRY, CDR2 SYGVKD. This CDR3 is 15 amino acids long. The V end lost 4 bases, the J end lost 0 bases, and 10 bases lay between the germline ends. The CDR3: CAISAGTPSGNTIYF. CDR3 DNA: TGTGCCATCAGTGCAGGGACACCCTCTGGAAACACCATATATTTT.

The table lists this clone with a few counts. This chain links TRBV5-4 with TRBJ2-7; D ambiguous. The length of the CDR3 is 13 residues. The germline gives CDR1 SGHNT, CDR2 YYREEE (reference sequence). The germline V and J ends were trimmed by 4 bases and 0 bases, with 8 bases remaining between them. This CDR3 reads CASSLTGSYEQYF. CDR3 nucleotide sequence: TGTGCCAGCAGCCTGACGGGCTCCTACGAGCAGTACTTC.

This chain joins TRBV11-3 and TRBJ1-3; 9 bases line up with TRBD1. The trim removed 5 bases at V and 0 bases at J, leaving 11 bases unmatched. Germline V gives CDR1 SGHNT, CDR2 YENEEA. There are 18 residues in the CDR3. The CDR3: CASSRNVGTGSSGNTIYF. The CDR3 nucleotides are TGTGCCAGCAGCCGCAACGTTGGGACAGGGAGCTCTGGAAACACCATATATTTT.

The chain joins TRBV14 to TRBJ1-2, with D possibly being TRBD1 (5 bases). CDR3 size: 15 residues. V lost 2 bases to trimming and J lost 8 bases, with 18 bases between them. Germline V gene sequence: CDR1 SGHDN, CDR2 FVKESK. CDR3 region: CASSQQIGAPKGYTF. The DNA for the CDR3 is TGTGCCAGCAGCCAACAGATAGGGGCCCCCAAAGGCTACACCTTC. Complete variable domain (other parts from reference TRBV14 and TRBJ1-2): EAGVTQFPSHSVIEKGQTVTLRCDPISGHDNLYWYRRVMGKEIKFLLHFVKESKQDESGMPNNRFLAERTGGTYSTLKVQPAELEDSGVYFCASSQQIGAPKGYTFGSGTRLTVV.

The chain recombines TRBV6-1 with TRBJ1-2; D gene unclear. The CDR3 sequence is 11 residues long. Germline V gives CDR1 MNHNS, CDR2 SASEGT. V dropped 3 bases and J dropped 8 bases, with 7 bases sitting between them. The CDR3 DNA reads TGTGCCAGCAGTGATAACCGGGGCTACACCTTC. Encoded protein: CASSDNRGYTF.

The chain is built from TRBV6-2 or TRBV6-3 and TRBJ2-4, with D maybe TRBD1 (5 bases). The CDR3 covers 16 residues. Germline values: CDR1 MNHEY, CDR2 SVGEGT. Trimming shortened V by 2 bases and J by 5 bases, and 16 bases separated the two germline ends. The CDR3 DNA reads TGTGCCAGCAGTTACAATGTGGACACACACCAAAACATTCAGTACTTC. This sequence encodes CASSYNVDTHQNIQYF.

This sequence joins TRBV28 and TRBJ1-2, with D uncertain. Trimming pared 6 bases from V and 2 bases from J, leaving 10 bases between. Germline CDR1 and CDR2: MDHEN and SYDVKM. The CDR3 is 13 residues long. CDR3 in DNA: TGTGCCAGCAGCCCAGGATTAAACTATGGCTACACCTTC. It yields the protein CASSPGLNYGYTF.

The genes are TRBV5-1 and TRBJ2-7; D may be TRBD2 (5 bases). Germline V gene sequence: CDR1 SGHRS, CDR2 YFSETQ. The length of the CDR3 is 14 residues. Trimming left V 0 bases short and J 6 bases short, with 13 bases between. The CDR3 loop reads CASSLALATGEQYF. CDR3 DNA sequence: TGCGCCAGCAGCTTGGCTCTAGCCACGGGCGAGCAGTACTTC.

The chain links TRBV5-1 to TRBJ2-5, with 10 bases fitting TRBD1. J lost 5 bases, V lost 4 bases, and 11 bases had no gene match. Germline V gene lookup returns CDR1 SGHRS and CDR2 YFSETQ. This CDR3 has 16 amino acids. CDR3 residues: CASSIGPGQGTETQYF. The DNA for the CDR3 is TGCGCCAGCAGCATTGGGCCGGGACAGGGGACGGAGACCCAGTACTTC.

The chain links TRBV19 to TRBJ2-3; TRBD2 might be the D (6 bases). Trimming took off 9 bases at V and 2 bases at J, with 21 bases between the two ends. The CDR3 covers 16 residues. Germline V CDR1 and CDR2: LNHDA, SQIVND (reference sequence). The CDR3 region has the DNA TGTGCCAGCTCCGGGAGCTCACACCCATCCACAGATACGCAGTATTTT. Translation gives CASSGSSHPSTDTQYF.

V is TRBV7-3 and J is TRBJ1-1; D is uncertain. Looked up from germline, CDR1 is SGHTA and CDR2 is FQGTGA. The CDR3 length is 15 residues. Trimming took off 6 bases at V and 2 bases at J, with 16 bases between the two ends. CDR3 protein: CASSMGPKGNTEAFF. DNA for the CDR3: TGTGCCAGCAGTATGGGCCCTAAAGGAAACACTGAAGCTTTCTTT.

The chain recombines TRBV30 with TRBJ1-6; a weak D match, TRBD1 (5 bases). From germline, CDR1 is GTSNPN and CDR2 SVGIG (reference sequence). Trimming cost V 5 bases and J 4 bases, with 15 bases left between them. The CDR3 consists of 15 residues. In DNA form, the CDR3 reads TGTGCCTGGGACCTCGGACATCCTTATAATTCACCCCTCCACTTT. Protein sequence: CAWDLGHPYNSPLHF.

This clone was seen a few times. The gene calls are TRBV18 and TRBJ1-1, with 10 bases aligning to TRBD1. Germline assignment: CDR1 KGHSH and CDR2 LQKENI. This CDR3 is built from 15 residues. Trimming took 2 bases from V and 6 from J; bases not matched to a gene: 6. The CDR3 bases are TGTGCCAGCTCACCAATGGGACAGGGGCAATCTGAAGCTTTCTTT. Translation gives CASSPMGQGQSEAFF.

This chain uses TRBV7-2 with TRBJ2-7, with D possibly being TRBD2 (5 bases). This CDR3 spans 18 amino acids. The V gene lost 1 base and the J gene lost 0 bases, with 19 bases spanning the gap. CDR1 and CDR2 from the germline V gene are SGHTA and FQGNSA. DNA for the CDR3: TGTGCCAGCAGCTTAGAAGGCCTGGGCGGGCTCAGCTCCTACGAGCAGTACTTC. It translates to CASSLEGLGGLSSYEQYF.

The chain recombines TRBV5-1 with TRBJ1-2, with a weak D call TRBD1 (6 bases). This CDR3 comprises 13 residues. Germline V gene data show CDR1 as SGHRS and CDR2 as YFSETQ. V shed 2 bases and J shed 6 bases, with 11 bases lying between them. The CDR3 here is CASSFQGYDGYTF. The CDR3 nucleotides are TGCGCCAGCAGCTTCCAGGGGTACGATGGCTACACCTTC. Variable domain in full (rest from reference TRBV5-1 and TRBJ1-2): KAGVTQTPRYLIKTRGQQVTLSCSPISGHRSVSWYQQTPGQGLQFLFEYFSETQRNKGNFPGRFSGRQFSNSRSEMNVSTLELGDSALYLCASSFQGYDGYTFGSGTRLTVV.

The rearrangement links TRBV18 to TRBJ2-7; 8 nucleotides align to TRBD1. With V trimmed by 5 bases and J by 5 bases, 5 bases remained unmatched. Germline CDR1 is KGHSH and CDR2 is LQKENI. CDR3 length equals 13 residues. The CDR3 region has the DNA TGTGCCAGCTCAGGCAGGGGGCGCCACGAGCAGTACTTC. This codes for CASSGRGRHEQYF.

This rearrangement joins TRBV7-9 to TRBJ2-7, with D possibly matching TRBD2 (11 bases). The germline V gene has CDR1 SEHNR and CDR2 FQNEAQ (reference sequence). Trimming took 5 bases from V and 2 from J, leaving 22 bases between them. The CDR3 loop spans 17 amino acids. The DNA for the CDR3 is TGTGCCAGCAGCAAGGACAGGGGGACTAGCGGAGCCTACGAGCAGTACTTC. Translating gives CASSKDRGTSGAYEQYF.

The genes are TRBV12-3 or TRBV12-4 and TRBJ2-1, with D perhaps matching TRBD2 (6 bases). The V end lost 8 bases, the J end lost 4 bases, and 9 bases lay between the germline ends. The CDR3 totals 12 residues. The CDR3 region is CASSGDYNEQFF. The CDR3 coding sequence is TGTGCCAGCTCGGGGGATTACAATGAGCAGTTCTTC.

The chain employs TRBV30 and TRBJ1-6; TRBD1 agrees at 9 bases. Germline V gene lookup returns CDR1 GTSNPN and CDR2 SVGIG (reference sequence). CDR3 length: 16 residues. V lost 3 bases, J lost 7 bases, and 10 bases stayed unmatched. CDR3 coding DNA: TGTGCCTGGAGCCGAGCCGCCGGGACAGGGAATTCACCCCTCCACTTT. It specifies CAWSRAAGTGNSPLHF.